The next 12 T cell receptor beta chains were all read from a single sample in a study of T cell responses to AZD1222 COVID-19 vaccine. Generated by immunoSEQ multiplex PCR, the TCRdb table keeps only in-frame clones and is missing some. The data show over 130,000 clones, about 90% seen once. Sequencing was performed on peripheral blood, taken 28 days after the second dose of the MenACWY control vaccine. The origin of the receptors is an adult who received the MenACWY meningococcal vaccine as a control.

With regard to this clone: Other DNA sequences in the sample encode the same CDR3. The chain carries TRBV11-2 and TRBJ2-7, with TRBD1 matching 7 bases. This CDR3 comprises 14 residues. With 3 bases clipped from V and 1 base from J, the junction kept 3 bases outside the gene matches. Germline CDR1 and CDR2: SGHAT and FQNNGV. CDR3 in amino acids: CASSFTRGSYEQYF. The CDR3, as DNA: TGTGCCAGCAGCTTTACCAGGGGGTCCTACGAGCAGTACTTC.

The chain couples TRBV28 to TRBJ1-6, with D hard to call. Trimming pared 3 bases from V and 10 bases from J, leaving 10 bases between. The CDR3 length is 13 residues. Germline assignment: CDR1 MDHEN and CDR2 SYDVKM. CDR3 sequence: CASSFAVSSPLHF. In nucleotides, the CDR3 is TGTGCCAGCAGTTTCGCTGTTTCCTCACCCCTCCACTTT.

This chain joins TRBV7-9 and TRBJ1-1; D is ambiguous. The germline V and J ends were trimmed by 6 bases and 0 bases, with 8 bases remaining between them. The CDR3 totals 13 residues. The germline gives CDR1 SEHNR, CDR2 FQNEAQ (reference sequence). DNA of the CDR3: TGTGCCAGCAGGTCAACAGTGAACACTGAAGCTTTCTTT. Protein sequence: CASRSTVNTEAFF. Combining the CDR3 with reference TRBV7-9 and TRBJ1-1 gives the whole variable domain DTGVSQNPRHKITKRGQNVTFRCDPISEHNRLYWYRQTLGQGPEFLTYFQNEAQLEKSRLLSDRFSAERPKGSFSTLEIQRTEQGDSAMYLCASRSTVNTEAFFGQGTRLTVV.

This sequence joins TRBV27 and TRBJ2-2, with unresolved D. Germline values: CDR1 MNHEY, CDR2 SMNVEV (reference sequence). Trimming left V 4 bases short and J 2 bases short, with 8 bases between. This CDR3 has 14 amino acids. The CDR3 region is CASSSDTNTGELFF. The DNA of the CDR3 is TGTGCCAGCAGTTCCGATACTAACACCGGGGAGCTGTTTTTT.

The V and J genes are TRBV14 and TRBJ1-3; D not resolved. Germline V gene lookup returns CDR1 SGHDN and CDR2 FVKESK. V was cut by 0 bases and J by 4 bases, with 7 bases left in between. The CDR3 runs 14 residues. Here the CDR3 reads CASSQDLSGNTIYF. The CDR3 DNA is TGTGCCAGCAGCCAAGATCTTAGCGGAAACACCATATATTTT.

This sequence joins TRBV20-1 and TRBJ2-7, with TRBD1 matching over 10 bases. This CDR3 is 15 amino acids long. V gave up 3 bases and J gave up 2 bases; unmatched junction bases: 7. Looked up from germline, CDR1 is DFQATT and CDR2 is SNEGSKA (reference sequence). The CDR3 loop reads CSASVTGTGAYEQYF. The DNA of the CDR3 is TGCAGTGCTAGTGTTACCGGGACAGGGGCCTACGAGCAGTACTTC.

With regard to this clone: This CDR3 is also generated by other DNA sequences in the sample. Here the CDR3 reads CASSPASTDTQYF. The CDR3 nucleotides are TGTGCCAGCAGCCCAGCGAGCACAGATACGCAGTATTTT. This chain joins TRBV3-1 (or the pseudogene TRBV3-2) and TRBJ2-3; no firm D call. Germline CDR1 is LGHDT and CDR2 is YNNKEL (reference sequence). The germline V and J ends were trimmed by 4 bases and 0 bases, with 5 bases remaining between them. The CDR3 length is 13 residues.

This rearrangement joins TRBV6-2 or TRBV6-3 to TRBJ2-1; D is undetermined. This CDR3 has 13 amino acids. V lost 3 bases to trimming and J lost 7 bases, with 10 bases between them. Germline assignment: CDR1 MNHEY and CDR2 SVGEGT. CDR3 in amino acids: CASSYFQGNEQFF. In DNA, the CDR3 is TGTGCCAGCAGTTATTTCCAAGGTAATGAGCAGTTCTTC.

In DNA form, the CDR3 reads TGCGCCAGCAGCCAGGGACAGCAAGAGACCCAGTACTTC. It encodes CASSQGQQETQYF. V is TRBV5-1 and J is TRBJ2-5, with 7 bases lining up with TRBD1. Germline V gene sequence: CDR1 SGHRS, CDR2 YFSETQ. V lost 4 bases, J lost 2 bases, and 2 bases stayed unmatched. This CDR3 region has 13 residues. Drawing the rest from reference TRBV5-1 and TRBJ2-5, the complete variable domain is KAGVTQTPRYLIKTRGQQVTLSCSPISGHRSVSWYQQTPGQGLQFLFEYFSETQRNKGNFPGRFSGRQFSNSRSEMNVSTLELGDSALYLCASSQGQQETQYFGPGTRLLVL.

The chain carries TRBV28 and TRBJ2-1; TRBD1 or TRBD2 may be the D gene (6 bases each). Trimming stripped 10 bases from V and 9 bases from J, with 28 bases between. Germline V gene sequence: CDR1 MDHEN, CDR2 SYDVKM. The CDR3 spans 16 residues. CDR3 amino acids: CAIGTQSWGALFEQFF. The CDR3 bases are TGTGCCATTGGGACACAATCTTGGGGGGCACTTTTTGAGCAGTTCTTC.

J is TRBJ1-2 and V is TRBV6-5, with unresolved D. The CDR3 length is 12 residues. V was pared by 6 bases and J by 8 bases, with 13 bases between. Germline V gives CDR1 MNHEY, CDR2 SVGAGI. Here the CDR3 DNA reads TGTGCCAGCAGCCGCCCCCCTGGGGGCTACACCTTC. It codes for CASSRPPGGYTF.

The chain joins TRBV19 to TRBJ1-2; D gene ambiguous. Per the germline V gene, CDR1 is LNHDA and CDR2 is SQIVND (reference sequence). The CDR3 is 12 residues long. V was clipped by 6 bases and J by 6 bases, with 11 bases between them. The CDR3 here is CASSIMGNGYTF. As DNA, the CDR3 is TGTGCCAGTAGCATCATGGGGAATGGCTACACCTTC.